These 20 T cell receptor beta chains originate from one sample sequenced in a study of neoadjuvant nivolumab and ipilimumab in lung cancer. The assay was immunoSEQ multiplex PCR, and TCRdb's table has in-frame clones only and misses some. The data contain 25,000 to 30,000 clones, roughly three quarters of them singletons. The sequencing used tumor tissue, collected after neoadjuvant nivolumab, alone or with ipilimumab, at or shortly before surgery. The receptors derive from an adult with non-small cell lung cancer.

CDR3 protein: CASRTMRGPSYEQYF. Here the CDR3 DNA reads TGTGCCAGCAGGACCATGAGGGGACCCTCCTACGAGCAGTACTTC. V is TRBV2 and J is TRBJ2-7; D may correspond to TRBD1 or TRBD2 (5 bases each). From germline, CDR1 is SNHLY and CDR2 FYNNEI. This CDR3 is 15 amino acids long. V dropped 6 bases and J dropped 0 bases, with 15 bases sitting between them.

This clone was recorded once. The rearrangement links TRBV10-3 to TRBJ1-2; 8 positions match TRBD1. Unmatched junction bases numbered 6, after V lost 0 bases and J lost 0 bases. The CDR3 sequence is 17 residues long. The germline V gene encodes CDR1 ENHRY and CDR2 SYGVKD. In nucleotides, the CDR3 is TGTGCCATCAGTGAGTCTTTACCGGGACAGGCTAACTATGGCTACACCTTC. Its protein is CAISESLPGQANYGYTF.

This clone was observed a few times. The chain is built from TRBV20-1 and TRBJ1-4; D gene unclear. Trimming removed 3 bases at V and 8 bases at J, with 7 bases between. Germline V CDR1 and CDR2: DFQATT, SNEGSKA (reference sequence). CDR3 length: 11 residues. CDR3 coding DNA: TGCAGTGCTAGTTCCGGCGAAAAACTGTTTTTT. Residues: CSASSGEKLFF.

The V and J genes are TRBV11-2 and TRBJ2-5, with D possibly matching TRBD2 (6 bases). The CDR3 covers 15 residues. The germline V gene has CDR1 SGHAT and CDR2 FQNNGV. Trimming cost V 5 bases and J 3 bases, with 16 bases left between them. In DNA, the CDR3 is TGTGCCAGCAGCCCAACCGGGACTGGAAAAGAGACCCAGTACTTC. The encoded protein is CASSPTGTGKETQYF. Full variable domain (remainder filled in from reference TRBV11-2 and TRBJ2-5): EAGVAQSPRYKIIEKRQSVAFWCNPISGHATLYWYQQILGQGPKLLIQFQNNGVVDDSQLPKDRFSAERLKGVDSTLKIQPAKLEDSAVYLCASSPTGTGKETQYFGPGTRLLVL.

This clone was seen more than once but under ten times. Here the CDR3 reads CASSQAEGHQPQHF. CDR3 sequence (DNA): TGCGCCAGCAGCCAAGCTGAAGGGCATCAGCCCCAGCATTTT. The rearrangement joins TRBV4-1 to TRBJ1-5, with D unclear. The CDR3 sequence is 14 residues long. The V and J ends lost 1 base and 5 bases respectively, with 9 bases between them. Germline loops: CDR1 MGHRA, CDR2 YSYEKL.

The chain recombines TRBV4-2 with TRBJ1-6; 8 bases are a match to TRBD1. This CDR3 has 17 amino acids. Trimming at V came to 1 base and at J to 7 bases, leaving 9 bases not matched to a gene. CDR1 is LGHNA, CDR2 YNFKEQ, per germline. As DNA, the CDR3 is TGTGCCAGCAGCCAAGCCGGTTCGACAGGGGACAATTCACCCCTCCACTTT. Encoded protein: CASSQAGSTGDNSPLHF.

The rearrangement uses TRBV5-4 and TRBJ1-1; unclear D gene. CDR1 SGHNT and CDR2 YYREEE come from the germline V gene (reference sequence). The CDR3 runs to 14 residues. Trimming took off 1 base at V and 5 bases at J, with 12 bases between the two ends. CDR3 bases: TGTGCCAGCAGCTTGCTCGGAAGGCAAACTGAAGCTTTCTTT. Its translation: CASSLLGRQTEAFF.

The gene calls are TRBV18 and TRBJ2-2; tentatively, D is TRBD2 (5 bases). The CDR3 extends over 16 amino acids. Trimming removed 2 bases from V and 1 base from J, with 11 bases in between. Germline V gives CDR1 KGHSH, CDR2 LQKENI. This chain's CDR3 is CASSPLSGGNTGELFF. The CDR3 coding sequence is TGTGCCAGCTCACCATTGTCAGGAGGGAACACCGGGGAGCTGTTTTTT.

The chain is built from TRBV27 and TRBJ1-5, with D hard to call. This CDR3 has 11 residues. Looked up from germline, CDR1 is MNHEY and CDR2 is SMNVEV (reference sequence). Trimming pared 9 bases from V and 0 bases from J, leaving 3 bases between. CDR3 in DNA: TGTGCCAGGGATAGCAATCAGCCCCAGCATTTT. Protein product: CARDSNQPQHF.

The J gene is TRBJ1-5, the V gene TRBV2; TRBD1 agrees at 7 bases. This CDR3 has 17 residues. Germline loops: CDR1 SNHLY, CDR2 FYNNEI. The J segment lost 1 base and the V segment lost 2 bases, leaving 8 bases of the junction unmatched. CDR3 region: CASSERGGQTSNQPQHF. DNA of the CDR3: TGTGCCAGCAGTGAAAGGGGGGGACAGACGAGCAATCAGCCCCAGCATTTT.

This sequence joins TRBV30 and TRBJ2-3; D is possibly TRBD1 or TRBD2 (5 bases each). Trimming removed 5 bases at V and 5 bases at J, with 14 bases between. This CDR3 has 13 residues. The germline V gene encodes CDR1 GTSNPN and CDR2 SVGIG (reference sequence). CDR3 coding DNA: TGTGCCTGGGGGAGACAGTTGCGAGATACGCAGTATTTT. Translation: CAWGRQLRDTQYF.

The chain carries TRBV4-2 and TRBJ2-7; TRBD2 matches at 13 bases. The CDR3 spans 16 residues. CDR1 LGHNA and CDR2 YNFKEQ come from the germline V gene. The J segment lost 1 base and the V segment lost 4 bases, leaving 4 bases of the junction unmatched. DNA for the CDR3: TGTGCCAGCAGCCCCCAGACTAGCGGGGGGTCCTACGAGCAGTACTTC. It yields the protein CASSPQTSGGSYEQYF.

This clone was observed a handful of times. The gene calls are TRBV6-5 and TRBJ1-2; 7 nucleotides agree with TRBD1. Germline V gives CDR1 MNHEY, CDR2 SVGAGI. Trimming cost V 5 bases and J 6 bases; bases outside gene matches: 6. This CDR3 contains 13 residues. The DNA of the CDR3 is TGTGCCAGCAGTAGCCAGGGGGGAGATGGCTACACCTTC. Encoded protein: CASSSQGGDGYTF.

This clone was observed a handful of times. CDR3 DNA: TGCGCCAGCAGCGTGGCGGTGGGCCTCTCTGGAAACACCATATATTTT. Its translation: CASSVAVGLSGNTIYF. The chain uses TRBV5-1 and TRBJ1-3, with unresolved D. Trimming removed 4 bases from V and 0 bases from J, with 14 bases in between. CDR1 and CDR2 (germline): SGHRS, YFSETQ. There are 16 residues in the CDR3.

The rearrangement links TRBV5-1 to TRBJ2-3; D call uncertain. Germline-derived CDR1 and CDR2 are SGHRS and YFSETQ. CDR3 length equals 14 residues. Trimming removed 0 bases from V and 6 bases from J, with 11 bases in between. The CDR3, as DNA: TGCGCCAGCAGCTTGGGACGCATGGAGGATACGCAGTATTTT. Translated, it gives CASSLGRMEDTQYF. Drawing the rest from reference TRBV5-1 and TRBJ2-3, the complete variable domain is KAGVTQTPRYLIKTRGQQVTLSCSPISGHRSVSWYQQTPGQGLQFLFEYFSETQRNKGNFPGRFSGRQFSNSRSEMNVSTLELGDSALYLCASSLGRMEDTQYFGPGTRLTVL.

The chain joins TRBV19 to TRBJ1-1, with no clear D. The CDR3 totals 15 residues. Germline CDR1 and CDR2: LNHDA and SQIVND (reference sequence). Trimming removed 4 bases from V and 4 bases from J, with 16 bases in between. The CDR3 DNA sequence: TGTGCCAGTAGTACCGCGAGGGCGGGGAGCACTGAAGCTTTCTTT. Its translation: CASSTARAGSTEAFF. Full variable domain (outside the CDR3, taken from reference TRBV19 and TRBJ1-1): DGGITQSPKYLFRKEGQNVTLSCEQNLNHDAMYWYRQDPGQGLRLIYYSQIVNDFQKGDIAEGYSVSREKKESFPLTVTSAQKNPTAFYLCASSTARAGSTEAFFGQGTRLTVV.

This clone was seen a few times. V gene TRBV5-4 combines with J gene TRBJ1-2; D is ambiguous. Trimming pared 1 base from V and 0 bases from J, leaving 16 bases between. This CDR3 is built from 17 residues. CDR1 and CDR2 (germline): SGHNT, YYREEE (reference sequence). The DNA for the CDR3 is TGTGCCAGCAGCTTGAATCCTCCCCCCAGCCCTAACTATGGCTACACCTTC. Amino acids: CASSLNPPPSPNYGYTF.

This chain uses TRBV6-5 with TRBJ1-3; perhaps TRBD1 as D (6 bases). With 6 bases removed from V and 4 bases from J, the gap between germline ends came to 7 bases. The CDR3 runs to 12 residues. CDR1 is MNHEY, CDR2 SVGAGI, per germline. The CDR3 reads CASRTGGNTIYF. DNA of the CDR3: TGTGCCAGCAGGACAGGAGGAAACACCATATATTTT.

This chain links TRBV5-5 with TRBJ1-6; 10 positions match TRBD1. The CDR3 contains 15 residues. CDR1 is SGHKS and CDR2 is YYEKEE in the germline V gene (reference sequence). Unmatched junction bases numbered 8, after V lost 1 base and J lost 13 bases. The DNA of the CDR3 is TGTGCCAGCAGCTTGACCCGGGACAGGGGCTCCCCCCTCCACTTT. It encodes CASSLTRDRGSPLHF.

This chain links TRBV5-6 with TRBJ1-2, with D perhaps TRBD1 (6 bases). Germline loops: CDR1 SGHDT, CDR2 YYEEEE. V lost 4 bases, J lost 5 bases, and 12 bases lay in between. This CDR3 spans 13 amino acids. The CDR3 is CASSRTAGYGYTF. The CDR3 DNA sequence: TGTGCCAGCAGCCGGACAGCGGGATATGGCTACACCTTC.